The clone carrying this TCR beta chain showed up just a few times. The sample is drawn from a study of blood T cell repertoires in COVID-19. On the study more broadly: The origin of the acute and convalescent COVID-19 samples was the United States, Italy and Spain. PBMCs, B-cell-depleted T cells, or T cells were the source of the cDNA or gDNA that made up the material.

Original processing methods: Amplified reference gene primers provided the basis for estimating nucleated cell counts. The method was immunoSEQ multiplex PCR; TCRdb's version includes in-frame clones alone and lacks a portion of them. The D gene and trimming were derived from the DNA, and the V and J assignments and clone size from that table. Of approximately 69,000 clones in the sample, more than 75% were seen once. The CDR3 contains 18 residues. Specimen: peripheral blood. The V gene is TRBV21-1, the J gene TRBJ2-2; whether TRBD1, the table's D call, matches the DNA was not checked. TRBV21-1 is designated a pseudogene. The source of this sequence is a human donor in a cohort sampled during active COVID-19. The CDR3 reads CASSTRGQAPSNTGELFF. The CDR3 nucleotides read TGTGCCAGCAGCACGCGGGGACAGGCCCCGTCGAACACCGGGGAGCTGTTTTTT.